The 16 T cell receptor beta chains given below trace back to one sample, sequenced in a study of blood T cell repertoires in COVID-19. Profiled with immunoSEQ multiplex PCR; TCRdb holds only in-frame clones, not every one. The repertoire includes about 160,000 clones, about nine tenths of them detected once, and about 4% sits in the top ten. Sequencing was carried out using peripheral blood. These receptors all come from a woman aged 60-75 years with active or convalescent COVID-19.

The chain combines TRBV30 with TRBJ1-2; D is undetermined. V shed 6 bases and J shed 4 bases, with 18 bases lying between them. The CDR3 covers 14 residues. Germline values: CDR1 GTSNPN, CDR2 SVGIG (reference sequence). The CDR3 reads CACPRSGITYGYTF. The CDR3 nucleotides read TGTGCCTGCCCTCGGTCGGGTATAACCTATGGCTACACCTTC.

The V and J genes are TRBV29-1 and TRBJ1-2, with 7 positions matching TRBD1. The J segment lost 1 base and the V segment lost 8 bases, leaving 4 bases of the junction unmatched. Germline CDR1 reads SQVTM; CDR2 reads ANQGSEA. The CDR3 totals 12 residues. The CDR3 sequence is CSTRQGNYGYTF. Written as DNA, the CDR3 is TGCAGCACAAGACAGGGTAACTATGGCTACACCTTC.

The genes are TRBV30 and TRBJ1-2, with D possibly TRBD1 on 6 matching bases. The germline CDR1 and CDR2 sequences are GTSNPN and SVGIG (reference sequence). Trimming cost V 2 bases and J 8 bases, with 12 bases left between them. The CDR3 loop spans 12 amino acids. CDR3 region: CAWSTGSEGYTF. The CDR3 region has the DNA TGTGCCTGGAGTACAGGGTCGGAGGGCTACACCTTC.

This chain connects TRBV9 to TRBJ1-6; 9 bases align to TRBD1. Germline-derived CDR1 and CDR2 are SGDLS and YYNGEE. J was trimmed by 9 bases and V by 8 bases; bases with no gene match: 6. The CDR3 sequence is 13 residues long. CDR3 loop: CASNGQGSSPLHF. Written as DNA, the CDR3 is TGTGCCAGTAACGGACAGGGGAGTTCACCCCTCCACTTT.

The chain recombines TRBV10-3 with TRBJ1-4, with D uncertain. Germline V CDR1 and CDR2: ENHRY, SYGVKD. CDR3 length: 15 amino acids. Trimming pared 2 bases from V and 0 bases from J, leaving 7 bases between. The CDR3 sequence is CAISEADATNEKLFF. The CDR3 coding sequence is TGTGCCATCAGTGAGGCGGATGCAACTAATGAAAAACTGTTTTTT.

This chain's CDR3 is CASSRGDQPQHF. The CDR3 bases are TGTGCCAGCTCCCGGGGGGATCAGCCCCAGCATTTT. The chain joins TRBV18 to TRBJ1-5; perhaps TRBD1 as D (5 bases). The length of the CDR3 is 12 residues. Trimming stripped 6 bases from V and 5 bases from J, with 8 bases between. Germline V gene data show CDR1 as KGHSH and CDR2 as LQKENI.

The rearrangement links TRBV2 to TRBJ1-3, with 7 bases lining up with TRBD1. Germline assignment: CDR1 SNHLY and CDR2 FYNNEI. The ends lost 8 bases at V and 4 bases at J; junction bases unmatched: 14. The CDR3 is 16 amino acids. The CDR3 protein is CASSASTGQKGNTIYF. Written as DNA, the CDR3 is TGTGCCAGCTCAGCGTCGACAGGGCAAAAAGGAAACACCATATATTTT.

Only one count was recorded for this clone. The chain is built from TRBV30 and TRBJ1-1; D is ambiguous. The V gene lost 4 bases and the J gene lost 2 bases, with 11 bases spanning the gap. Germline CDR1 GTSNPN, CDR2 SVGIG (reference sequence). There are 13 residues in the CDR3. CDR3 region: CAWIVRVNTEAFF. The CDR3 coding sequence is TGTGCCTGGATTGTTCGGGTTAACACTGAAGCTTTCTTT.

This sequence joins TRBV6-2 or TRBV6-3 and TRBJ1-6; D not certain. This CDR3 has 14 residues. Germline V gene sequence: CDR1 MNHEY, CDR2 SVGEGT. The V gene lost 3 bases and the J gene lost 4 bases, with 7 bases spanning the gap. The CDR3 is CASSYEGYNSPLHF. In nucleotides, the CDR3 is TGTGCCAGCAGTTATGAGGGTTATAATTCACCCCTCCACTTT.

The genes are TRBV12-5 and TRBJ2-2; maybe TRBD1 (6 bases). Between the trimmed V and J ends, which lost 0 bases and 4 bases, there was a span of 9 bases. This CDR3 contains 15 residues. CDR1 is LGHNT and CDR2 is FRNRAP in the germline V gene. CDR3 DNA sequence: TGTGCTAGTGGTTTGGTTGTGGGGGCCACCGGGGAGCTGTTTTTT. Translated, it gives CASGLVVGATGELFF.

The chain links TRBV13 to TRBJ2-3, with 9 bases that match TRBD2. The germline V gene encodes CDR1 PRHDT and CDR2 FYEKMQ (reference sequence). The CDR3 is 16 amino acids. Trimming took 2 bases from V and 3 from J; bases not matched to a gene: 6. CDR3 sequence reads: CASSLRRGGLTDTQYF. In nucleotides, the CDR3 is TGTGCCAGCAGCTTACGGCGGGGGGGCTTAACAGATACGCAGTATTTT.

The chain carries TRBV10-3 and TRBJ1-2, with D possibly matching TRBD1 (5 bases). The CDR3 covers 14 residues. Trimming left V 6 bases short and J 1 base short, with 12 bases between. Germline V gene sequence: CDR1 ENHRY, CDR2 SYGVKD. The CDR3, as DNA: TGTGCCATCAGCTCCGATCAGGGTAACTATGGCTACACCTTC. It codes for CAISSDQGNYGYTF.

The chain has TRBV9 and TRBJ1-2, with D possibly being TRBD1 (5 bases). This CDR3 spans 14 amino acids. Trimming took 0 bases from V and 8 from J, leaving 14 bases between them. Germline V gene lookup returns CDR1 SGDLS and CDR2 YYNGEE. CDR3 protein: CASSVEAGGRGYTF. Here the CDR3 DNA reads TGTGCCAGCAGCGTAGAGGCGGGGGGACGAGGCTACACCTTC.

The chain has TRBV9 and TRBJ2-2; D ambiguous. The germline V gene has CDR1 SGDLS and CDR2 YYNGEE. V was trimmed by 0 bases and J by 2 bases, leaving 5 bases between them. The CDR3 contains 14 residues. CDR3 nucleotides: TGTGCCAGCAGCGTAGACAGAAACACCGGGGAGCTGTTTTTT. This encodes CASSVDRNTGELFF.

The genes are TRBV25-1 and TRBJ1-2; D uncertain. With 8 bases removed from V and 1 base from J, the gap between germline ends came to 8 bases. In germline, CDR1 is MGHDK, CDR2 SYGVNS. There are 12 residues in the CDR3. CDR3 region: CASRRGNYGYTF. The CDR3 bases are TGTGCCAGCCGGCGCGGTAACTATGGCTACACCTTC.

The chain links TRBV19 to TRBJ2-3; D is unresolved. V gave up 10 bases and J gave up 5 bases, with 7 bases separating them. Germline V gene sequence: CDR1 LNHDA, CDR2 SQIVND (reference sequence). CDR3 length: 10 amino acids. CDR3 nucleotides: TGTGCCACAGGAAAAGATACGCAGTATTTT. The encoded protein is CATGKDTQYF.